The rows below give T cell receptor beta chains drawn from one sample of a study of shared clonotypes between healthy human individuals. Repertoires were generated with immunoSEQ multiplex PCR, while TCRdb's copy carries only in-frame clones and drops some. The data contain about 2.4 million clones, roughly 93% of them singletons. Sequenced input: naive CD4+ T cells from PBMCs. All receptors derive from a young man in good health. Some clones in this sample may be carry-over from other donors' samples. The CDR3 runs from the conserved cysteine through the conserved F or W. A D gene is named only where the DNA matches it firmly. Size tells how often a clone was seen (once, few, many) or the class of an expanded clone, and some rows leave it out.

clone_size,v_call,j_call,d_call,cdr3_nt,cdr3_aa
-,TRBV5-6,TRBJ2-7,TRBD2,TGTGCCAGCAGCTTTCTACTAGCGGCCGAGATTTCCTACGAGCAGTACTTC,CASSFLLAAEISYEQYF
-,TRBV2,TRBJ2-3,-,TGTGCCAGCAGTGTAGGAGATACGCAGTATTTT,CASSVGDTQYF
once,TRBV6-6,TRBJ1-4,-,TGTGCCAGCAGTTCCCTAACGGGGGGAGAAAAACTGTTTTTT,CASSSLTGGEKLFF
-,TRBV25-1,TRBJ2-7,TRBD1,TGTGCCAGCAGGGGACAGGGAGTGGATAGGCAGTACTTC,CASRGQGVDRQYF
-,TRBV5-6,TRBJ2-3,TRBD1,TGTGCCAGCAGCTTGCCGACAGGGAGAACAGATACGCAGTATTTT,CASSLPTGRTDTQYF
-,TRBV7-2,TRBJ2-3,-,TGTGCCTCAGTTAAGGGAAGCACAGATACGCAGTATTTT,CASVKGSTDTQYF
-,TRBV5-6,TRBJ1-2,TRBD1,TGTGCCAGCAGCTTGACACAGGGGGCCTATGGCTACACCTTC,CASSLTQGAYGYTF
-,TRBV6-1,TRBJ2-7,-,TGTGCCAGCAGTGAAGCCCCGACAGCTTTCTACGAGCAGTACTTC,CASSEAPTAFYEQYF
-,TRBV19,TRBJ1-1,-,TGTGCCTCAATGGGGCAGGGAGGGGTGAACACTGAAGCTTTCTTT,CASMGQGGVNTEAFF
-,TRBV6-6,TRBJ1-1,-,TGTGCCGCCGAAGGCCGCGGCCCGAACACTGAAGCTTTCTTT,CAAEGRGPNTEAFF
-,TRBV5-1,TRBJ1-2,-,TGCGCCAGCAGCTGGAACAACAGGCTGGGGGGTGAAGATGGCTACACCTTC,CASSWNNRLGGEDGYTF
-,TRBV11-1,TRBJ2-6,-,TGTGCCAGTCCTGTCGCAGACTCTGGGGCCAACGTCCTGACTTTC,CASPVADSGANVLTF
-,TRBV11-2,TRBJ2-5,-,TGTGCCAGCAGCTTAGCGGTGCGGGCGGCGGTGGGGACCCAGTACTTC,CASSLAVRAAVGTQYF
-,TRBV18,TRBJ2-7,-,TGTGCCAGCACCCGCCAGGGAACCTACGAGCAGTACTTC,CASTRQGTYEQYF
-,TRBV2,TRBJ2-1,-,TGTGCCAGCAGGTCCGAGGATGAGCAGTTCTTC,CASRSEDEQFF
-,TRBV7-8,TRBJ1-5,TRBD1,TGTGCCAGCAGCCGCCTCCCGGGACAGGGAGATAATCAGCCCCAGCATTTT,CASSRLPGQGDNQPQHF
-,TRBV30,TRBJ1-5,-,TGTGCCTGGGGACAGAATAGCAATCAGCCCCAGCATTTT,CAWGQNSNQPQHF
-,TRBV28,TRBJ2-1,TRBD2,TGTGCCAGCAGTCGTGCGGGCGCGGGAGGTTTCAATGAGCAGTTCTTC,CASSRAGAGGFNEQFF
-,TRBV9,TRBJ2-7,-,TGTGCCAGCAGCACCGTAGCCTCGGGGGAGCAGTACTTC,CASSTVASGEQYF
once,TRBV19,TRBJ2-2,-,TGTGCCAGTAGTATGCCAGGCCTGGGCACCGGGGAGCTGTTTTTT,CASSMPGLGTGELFF
-,TRBV6-4,TRBJ1-6,TRBD1,TGTGCCAGCAGTAGGACAGGACCGAATTCACCCCTCCACTTT,CASSRTGPNSPLHF
-,TRBV28,TRBJ1-1,TRBD1,TGTGCCAGCAGTTCTCCGGGACAGGGGGCCAGAGCTTTCTTT,CASSSPGQGARAFF